This T cell receptor beta chain was captured in a study of T-cell reconstitution after alpha-beta-depleted transplantation in children. There are many counts of this clonotype. Germline V CDR1 and CDR2: MNHNS, SASEGT. Trimming stripped 6 bases from V and 3 bases from J, with 12 bases between. This CDR3 contains 13 residues. Unique molecular identifiers were used in preparing the TCRbeta library. TCRdb fed the PCR reads into MiXCR, producing one record per CDR3 protein. The sample includes roughly 180,000 distinct CDR3 sequences, roughly 15% of them seen just once. This chain joins TRBV6-1 and TRBJ2-7; no firm D call. This receptor was obtained from a human donor who donated a stem cell graft to a child with acute lymphoblastic leukemia. The sample here was PBMCs from the stem cell graft donor, taken from the stem cell graft. DNA of the CDR3: TGTGCCAGCAGCAGGAGTTGGTACTACGAGCAGTACTTC. This encodes CASSRSWYYEQYF.